The 21 T cell receptor beta chains reported below all come from one sample, sequenced in a study of vaccination and CD4 T cells after COVID-19. An Oncomine TCR Beta short-read assay was used to sequence the DNA from cultured CD4+ T cells. TCRdb re-analysed the PCR reads in MiXCR, keeping a single row per CDR3 protein. Of some 5,000 distinct CDR3 sequences detected, around 52% appear once; the ten largest clones hold about a third. No antigen has been identified for these receptors. The treatment was: roughly 11-day PBMC culture with coronavirus spike peptide pools or control peptides (ViraFEST assay). The specimen was CD4+ T cells from blood, cultured in vitro. Every receptor here comes from a human donor who had recovered from COVID-19.

This clonotype is labeled as medium-sized. V and J are TRBV29-1 and TRBJ1-2, with 12 bases matching TRBD1. The CDR3 extends over 15 amino acids. Looked up from germline, CDR1 is SQVTM and CDR2 is ANQGSEA. Germline trimming cut 7 bases from V and 6 bases from J; bases unmatched to any gene: 12. CDR3 coding DNA: TGCAGCGCACCTCTCGGGACAGGGGGCATGAATGGCTACACCTTC. Translating it yields CSAPLGTGGMNGYTF. The full variable domain, in which reference TRBV29-1 and TRBJ1-2 provide the parts outside the CDR3, is SAVISQKPSRDICQRGTSLTIQCQVDSQVTMMFWYRQQPGQSLTLIATANQGSEATYESGFVIDKFPISRPNLTFSTLTVSNMSPEDSSIYLCSAPLGTGGMNGYTFGSGTRLTVV.

V is TRBV7-3 and J is TRBJ2-5; 7 bases fit TRBD1. Germline V gene data show CDR1 as SGHTA and CDR2 as FQGTGA. This CDR3 comprises 15 residues. V dropped 2 bases and J dropped 5; count of bases not matched to a gene: 8. The CDR3 sequence: CASSLRAGGRETQYF. The CDR3 region has the DNA TGTGCCAGCAGCTTACGGGCAGGGGGTCGTGAGACCCAGTACTTC.

In its sample, this clonotype was seen a few times. The chain recombines TRBV20-1 with TRBJ1-1, with D possibly TRBD1 on 5 matching bases. The CDR3 has 11 residues. The germline gives CDR1 DFQATT, CDR2 SNEGSKA (reference sequence). The germline V and J ends were trimmed by 1 base and 6 bases, with 6 bases remaining between them. CDR3 in DNA: TGCAGTGCTAGAGGGGGCCCTGAAGCTTTCTTT. It is translated as CSARGGPEAFF.

The chain couples TRBV7-8 to TRBJ1-1, with D uncertain. There are 13 residues in the CDR3. Trimming took off 6 bases at V and 3 bases at J, with 11 bases between the two ends. CDR1 is SGHVS, CDR2 FQNEAQ, per germline. The CDR3 loop is CASSQGRDTEAFF. CDR3 bases: TGTGCCAGCAGTCAAGGACGGGACACTGAAGCTTTCTTT.

This chain connects TRBV5-4 to TRBJ1-2; 10 bases align to TRBD1. CDR1 and CDR2 (germline): SGHNT, YYREEE (reference sequence). CDR3 size: 14 residues. Losses at the gene ends were 4 bases for V and 3 bases for J; bases not matched to a gene: 3. Written as DNA, the CDR3 is TGTGCCAGCAGCCGGACAGGGGGAGACTATGGCTACACCTTC. It codes for CASSRTGGDYGYTF.

V gene TRBV29-1 combines with J gene TRBJ1-2, with unresolved D. CDR1 is SQVTM, CDR2 ANQGSEA, per germline. Trimming removed 0 bases from V and 2 bases from J, with 16 bases in between. There are 16 residues in the CDR3. The CDR3 sequence is CSVEDTMGRRNYGYTF. DNA for the CDR3: TGCAGCGTTGAAGATACGATGGGGAGAAGAAACTATGGCTACACCTTC.

The chain has TRBV15 and TRBJ2-3; D is ambiguous. Germline loops: CDR1 LNHNV, CDR2 YYDKDF (reference sequence). V lost 0 bases to trimming and J lost 11 bases, with 12 bases between them. The CDR3 length is 13 residues. CDR3 nucleotides: TGTGCCACCAGCAGAGATACGGATCAGAGGCAGTATTTT. Encoded protein: CATSRDTDQRQYF.

The chain combines TRBV6-1 with TRBJ1-2; D possibly corresponds to TRBD1 (5 bases). V was cut by 6 bases and J by 0 bases, with 11 bases left in between. The CDR3 runs 14 residues. The germline CDR1 and CDR2 sequences are MNHNS and SASEGT. The CDR3 region has the DNA TGTGCCAGCAGGGGGACGGTCGCTAACTATGGCTACACCTTC. Translation gives CASRGTVANYGYTF.

The sample holds one count of this clonotype. The CDR3 bases are TGTGCCAGCAGTTACTCGGGGCGGGGGCAAGAGACCCAGTACTTC. Translating gives CASSYSGRGQETQYF. The J gene is TRBJ2-5, the V gene TRBV6-2 or TRBV6-3; TRBD2 aligns across 7 bases. Looked up from germline, CDR1 is MNHEY and CDR2 is SVGEGT. Unmatched junction bases numbered 3, after V lost 0 bases and J lost 2 bases. This CDR3 contains 15 residues.

The rearrangement uses TRBV20-1 and TRBJ1-5; the D is unclear. Germline V CDR1 and CDR2: DFQATT, SNEGSKA (reference sequence). CDR3 length equals 9 residues. The V and J ends lost 6 bases and 7 bases respectively, with 4 bases between them. CDR3 nucleotide sequence: TGCAGTGCGGAGCAGCCCCAGCATTTT. Translating it yields CSAEQPQHF.

This chain uses TRBV20-1 with TRBJ1-2, with D possibly matching TRBD1 (5 bases). The germline gives CDR1 DFQATT, CDR2 SNEGSKA (reference sequence). The CDR3 is 12 amino acids. The V end lost 3 bases, the J end lost 6 bases, and 11 bases lay between the germline ends. The CDR3 loop reads CSASFRVDGYTF. CDR3 bases: TGCAGTGCTAGTTTCAGGGTGGATGGCTACACCTTC.

The chain combines TRBV7-8 with TRBJ2-5; 11 nucleotides line up with TRBD2. The CDR3 contains 18 residues. Germline-derived CDR1 and CDR2 are SGHVS and FQNEAQ. The V segment lost 5 bases and the J segment 3 bases; nucleotides outside the gene matches: 14. CDR3 protein: CASSIMSGLAGRKETQYF. In DNA form, the CDR3 reads TGTGCCAGCAGCATCATGAGTGGACTAGCGGGTCGAAAAGAGACCCAGTACTTC.

The chain is built from TRBV6-1 and TRBJ1-2; 9 bases agree with TRBD1. The trim removed 7 bases at V and 7 bases at J, leaving 16 bases unmatched. CDR1 and CDR2 from the germline V gene are MNHNS and SASEGT. This CDR3 comprises 16 residues. CDR3 DNA sequence: TGTGCCAGCATCCTGGGGGTGGGACAGGGCTCCCTTGGCTACACCTTC. This codes for CASILGVGQGSLGYTF.

The rearrangement links TRBV28 to TRBJ1-5, with D possibly TRBD1 on 5 matching bases. CDR1 MDHEN and CDR2 SYDVKM come from the germline V gene. There are 14 residues in the CDR3. Trimming cost V 7 bases and J 9 bases, with 19 bases left between them. The DNA for the CDR3 is TGTGCCAGCATCAGAGGGGTGGGGATGGGGCCCCAGCATTTT. Translating gives CASIRGVGMGPQHF. The full variable domain, with the rest looked up from reference TRBV28 and TRBJ1-5, is DVKVTQSSRYLVKRTGEKVFLECVQDMDHENMFWYRQDPGLGLRLIYFSYDVKMKEKGDIPEGYSVSREKKERFSLILESASTNQTSMYLCASIRGVGMGPQHFGDGTRLSIL.

The rearrangement uses TRBV20-1 and TRBJ1-2; 9 positions match TRBD1. The V gene end was trimmed by 5 bases and the J gene end by 4 bases; junction bases not matched to a gene: 14. Germline assignment: CDR1 DFQATT and CDR2 SNEGSKA (reference sequence). The CDR3 runs 16 residues. Written as DNA, the CDR3 is TGCAGTGCTGCCCCATCTGGACAGGGGATGAGCTATGGCTACACCTTC. This translates into CSAAPSGQGMSYGYTF.

The genes are TRBV7-2 and TRBJ1-1; the D gene is possibly TRBD1 (5 bases). This CDR3 contains 14 residues. Germline assignment: CDR1 SGHTA and CDR2 FQGNSA. The V gene lost 3 bases and the J gene lost 3 bases, with 11 bases spanning the gap. The CDR3 loop is CASSFRTGDTEAFF. DNA for the CDR3: TGTGCCAGCAGCTTCCGCACAGGTGACACTGAAGCTTTCTTT.

In its sample, this clonotype was seen once. The chain couples TRBV7-9 to TRBJ2-5, with TRBD2 as a possible D gene (6 bases). V was trimmed by 3 bases and J by 4 bases, leaving 12 bases between them. Germline CDR1 SEHNR, CDR2 FQNEAQ (reference sequence). The CDR3 contains 14 residues. CDR3 protein: CASSFGGGGETQYF. CDR3 nucleotide sequence: TGTGCCAGCAGCTTTGGGGGAGGTGGAGAGACCCAGTACTTC.

The rearrangement joins TRBV20-1 to TRBJ1-2, with TRBD1 as a possible D gene (5 bases). The CDR3 runs to 14 residues. The V gene lost 3 bases and the J gene lost 0 bases, with 11 bases spanning the gap. Germline values: CDR1 DFQATT, CDR2 SNEGSKA (reference sequence). The CDR3, as DNA: TGCAGTGCTAGCCGGGGCGCCGCTAACTATGGCTACACCTTC. Translation gives CSASRGAANYGYTF.

The chain links TRBV7-9 to TRBJ1-1; D possibly corresponds to TRBD1 (6 bases). The CDR3 runs 14 residues. Germline CDR1 and CDR2: SEHNR and FQNEAQ (reference sequence). The V and J ends lost 5 bases and 1 base respectively, with 11 bases between them. The CDR3, as DNA: TGTGCCAGCAGCCCGTCAGGGGCGAACACTGAAGCTTTCTTT. Translated: CASSPSGANTEAFF.

The chain is built from TRBV15 and TRBJ1-2; D not resolved. This CDR3 has 16 amino acids. In germline, CDR1 is LNHNV, CDR2 YYDKDF (reference sequence). The germline V and J ends were trimmed by 1 base and 0 bases, with 12 bases remaining between them. The CDR3 DNA reads TGTGCCACCAGCAGAGGAAGGAGAGCCCCTAACTATGGCTACACCTTC. Residues: CATSRGRRAPNYGYTF.

A few counts support this clonotype. In DNA, the CDR3 is TGCAGTGGCAGCCCCGGGACAGGCCGGAATCAGCCCCAGCATTTT. It codes for CSGSPGTGRNQPQHF. The chain carries TRBV20-1 and TRBJ1-5, with 8 bases fitting TRBD1. This CDR3 contains 15 residues. J gave up 4 bases and V 7 bases, and 12 bases lay outside the gene matches. Germline V gene lookup returns CDR1 DFQATT and CDR2 SNEGSKA (reference sequence).